This T cell receptor (beta chain) was identified during a study of T cells after somatic rescue of genetic block. Sequencing used immunoSEQ multiplex PCR; TCRdb keeps in-frame clones, though not all of them. The sample includes 65,000 to 70,000 clones, 92% of them seen just once. In germline, CDR1 is LNHDA, CDR2 SQIVND (reference sequence). The CDR3 has 15 amino acids. The ends were cut back, 5 bases at V and 5 bases at J, with 19 bases in the middle. The TCR sequence derives from a man in his forties. Sequencing was performed on peripheral blood mononuclear cells (PBMCs). This chain connects TRBV19 to TRBJ2-7; a weak D match, TRBD1 (7 bases). The DNA of the CDR3 is TGTGCCAGTAGTTTCCGGGACGCAGGGGGGAACGAGCAGTACTTC. It is translated as CASSFRDAGGNEQYF.